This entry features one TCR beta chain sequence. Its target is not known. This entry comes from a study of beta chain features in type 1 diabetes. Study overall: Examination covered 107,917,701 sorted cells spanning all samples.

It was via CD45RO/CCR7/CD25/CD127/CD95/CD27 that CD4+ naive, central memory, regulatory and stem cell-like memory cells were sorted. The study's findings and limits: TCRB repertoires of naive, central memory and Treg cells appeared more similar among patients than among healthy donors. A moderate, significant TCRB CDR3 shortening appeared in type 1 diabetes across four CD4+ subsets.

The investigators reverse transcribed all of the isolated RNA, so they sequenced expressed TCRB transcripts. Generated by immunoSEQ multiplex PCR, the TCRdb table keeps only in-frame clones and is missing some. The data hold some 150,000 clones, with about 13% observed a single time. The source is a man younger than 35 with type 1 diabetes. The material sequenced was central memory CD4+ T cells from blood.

This CDR3 is CASSLGLVQETQYF. CDR3 bases: TGTGCCAGCAGCTTAGGACTGGTTCAAGAGACCCAGTACTTC. The chain couples TRBV5-6 to TRBJ2-5, with a tentative D call TRBD2 (5 bases). The CDR3 extends over 14 amino acids. Trimming took 2 bases from V and 2 from J, leaving 10 bases between them. CDR1 is SGHDT, CDR2 YYEEEE, per germline.